These 21 T cell receptor beta chains originate from one sample sequenced in a study of beta chain features in type 1 diabetes (dated by TCRdb to 2017 to 2018). Libraries came from the immunoSEQ multiplex PCR assay. The entire isolated RNA was reverse transcribed using the High Capacity cDNA Reverse Transcription Kit, and thus expressed TCRB transcripts were sequenced. What TCRdb holds here is the immuneACCESS table cut down to in-frame rearrangements. Part of the clones is not present; checked against another copy, under half of the missing clones reflect an unresolved V gene, and the others are unexplained. Here the sample has more than 150,000 clones; around 10% occur a single time. The leading ten clones occupy roughly 1.9% of the sample. The sample was central memory CD4+ T cells from blood. The receptors here all came from a man between 18 and 35 years old in good health.

This clone was seen more than once but under ten times. This chain uses TRBV9 with TRBJ2-2; D gene uncertain. V was cut by 4 bases and J by 3 bases, with 13 bases left in between. The CDR3 is made up of 15 amino acids. The germline gives CDR1 SGDLS, CDR2 YYNGEE. The CDR3 coding sequence is TGTGCCAGCAGCCGGTTAGAGCGCTACACCGGGGAGCTGTTTTTT. Translating it yields CASSRLERYTGELFF.

The rearrangement links TRBV6-5 to TRBJ2-5; 8 nucleotides agree with TRBD2. With V trimmed by 6 bases and J by 3 bases, 3 bases remained unmatched. This CDR3 has 13 amino acids. Looked up from germline, CDR1 is MNHEY and CDR2 is SVGAGI. The CDR3 region has the DNA TGTGCCAGCAGACGGACTAGCAAAGAGACCCAGTACTTC. It translates to CASRRTSKETQYF.

This sequence joins TRBV2 and TRBJ2-7; D may correspond to TRBD1 or TRBD2 (5 bases each). The CDR3 consists of 12 residues. V dropped 4 bases and J dropped 4 bases, with 8 bases sitting between them. Germline loops: CDR1 SNHLY, CDR2 FYNNEI. The CDR3 DNA is TGTGCCAGCAGTGGGGACGATTACGAGCAGTACTTC. It encodes CASSGDDYEQYF.

The CDR3 loop reads CASSTNGQAGAEAFF. CDR3 bases: TGTGCCAGCAGTACAAATGGACAGGCAGGGGCTGAAGCTTTCTTT. This rearrangement joins TRBV6-1 to TRBJ1-1; 7 bases line up with TRBD1. Germline V gene sequence: CDR1 MNHNS, CDR2 SASEGT. The CDR3 totals 15 residues. V gave up 5 bases and J gave up 6 bases; unmatched junction bases: 12.

The chain has TRBV29-1 and TRBJ2-7, with D hard to call. Trimming left V 4 bases short and J 4 bases short, with 17 bases between. The CDR3 is 14 residues long. Germline-derived CDR1 and CDR2 are SQVTM and ANQGSEA. Here the CDR3 DNA reads TGCAGCGTTGGTAGGTCCCAAAGCCAATACGAGCAGTACTTC. Translation gives CSVGRSQSQYEQYF.

This clone was observed many times. The V call is TRBV29-1, the J call TRBJ1-4; possibly TRBD1 for D (6 bases). The CDR3 has 17 residues. Germline CDR1 is SQVTM and CDR2 is ANQGSEA. V gave up 3 bases and J gave up 3 bases, with 20 bases separating them. The CDR3 loop is CSVDAGDGPWSNEKLFF. The DNA for the CDR3 is TGCAGCGTTGATGCAGGGGATGGTCCATGGTCTAATGAAAAACTGTTTTTT.

V usage is TRBV7-2 and J usage is TRBJ2-5; 10 positions agree with TRBD2. Trimming cost V 5 bases and J 6 bases; bases outside gene matches: 9. Germline CDR1 reads SGHTA; CDR2 reads FQGNSA. The CDR3 contains 15 residues. The CDR3 nucleotides read TGTGCCAGCAGCCAAAGCGGGGGGGCTGGAAAGACCCAGTACTTC. Protein product: CASSQSGGAGKTQYF.

Only a few counts were recorded for this clone. The J gene is TRBJ2-3, the V gene TRBV7-3; TRBD1 matches at 7 bases. Trimming cost V 5 bases and J 1 base; bases outside gene matches: 6. The length of the CDR3 is 15 residues. Germline CDR1 reads SGHTA; CDR2 reads FQGTGA. CDR3 in DNA: TGTGCCAGCAGCCCAACAGGGGTGCGCACAGATACGCAGTATTTT. Translation: CASSPTGVRTDTQYF.

This clone came up a few times. Other DNA sequences in the sample encode the same CDR3. This chain connects TRBV28 to TRBJ2-7, with 8 bases identical to TRBD2. Germline assignment: CDR1 MDHEN and CDR2 SYDVKM. The CDR3 runs 14 residues. V lost 3 bases and J lost 1; bases outside the gene matches: 2. CDR3 protein: CASSLGGGSYEQYF. CDR3 nucleotide sequence: TGTGCCAGCAGTTTGGGCGGGGGGTCCTACGAGCAGTACTTC.

The chain combines TRBV6-5 with TRBJ2-3; no clear D gene. Trimming took 6 bases from V and 3 from J, leaving 4 bases between them. Germline-derived CDR1 and CDR2 are MNHEY and SVGAGI. This CDR3 has 11 residues. CDR3 in DNA: TGTGCCAGCAGGGAAACAGATACGCAGTATTTT. Translated, it gives CASRETDTQYF.

This clone occurred a few times. The rearrangement joins TRBV29-1 to TRBJ1-5, with 7 bases lining up with TRBD1. Germline trimming cut 4 bases from V and 5 bases from J; bases unmatched to any gene: 8. The length of the CDR3 is 14 residues. Germline V CDR1 and CDR2: SQVTM, ANQGSEA. The CDR3 loop is CSVAAGGWDQPQHF. CDR3 nucleotide sequence: TGCAGCGTTGCAGCAGGGGGGTGGGATCAGCCCCAGCATTTT.

The rearrangement joins TRBV18 to TRBJ1-2, with a tentative D call TRBD1 (6 bases). CDR1 is KGHSH, CDR2 LQKENI, per germline. V was shortened by 5 bases and J by 2 bases, with 12 bases between the two germline ends. The CDR3 length is 14 residues. The DNA for the CDR3 is TGTGCCAGCTCAGGGACCGGACAGAACTATGGCTACACCTTC. It is translated as CASSGTGQNYGYTF.

This chain joins TRBV28 and TRBJ2-3, with 13 bases aligning to TRBD2. Germline lookup yields CDR1 MDHEN and CDR2 SYDVKM. V trimming: 6 bases; J trimming: 1 base; junction bases outside the gene matches: 7. This CDR3 spans 17 amino acids. Here the CDR3 DNA reads TGTGCCAGCAGCCGGACTAGCGGGAGTCGGGGCACAGATACGCAGTATTTT. Protein product: CASSRTSGSRGTDTQYF.

The chain joins TRBV7-9 to TRBJ2-7; D call uncertain. CDR1 is SEHNR and CDR2 is FQNEAQ in the germline V gene (reference sequence). CDR3 length: 12 residues. V lost 4 bases and J lost 3, with 7 bases in between. The CDR3 DNA sequence: TGTGCCAGCAGCTCCAAAAGCTACGAGCAGTACTTC. This encodes CASSSKSYEQYF.

The J gene is TRBJ2-3, the V gene TRBV7-3; no clear D gene. The CDR3 runs 12 residues. Trimming took 1 base from V and 6 from J, leaving 5 bases between them. Germline V gene sequence: CDR1 SGHTA, CDR2 FQGTGA. DNA for the CDR3: TGTGCCAGCAGCTTAATGGGGGATACGCAGTATTTT. This codes for CASSLMGDTQYF.

Only a few counts were recorded for this clone. The gene calls are TRBV28 and TRBJ1-2, with D unresolved. CDR1 and CDR2 from the germline V gene are MDHEN and SYDVKM. The CDR3 loop spans 12 amino acids. V lost 3 bases and J lost 5, with 7 bases in between. For the CDR3, the DNA is TGTGCCAGCAGTTTGGCGGAATATGGCTACACCTTC. Translated: CASSLAEYGYTF.

CDR3 in amino acids: CSALAGGGFEQFF. CDR3 bases: TGCAGCGCCCTAGCGGGGGGAGGCTTTGAGCAGTTCTTC. V and J are TRBV29-1 and TRBJ2-1; 11 nucleotides match TRBD2. The CDR3 contains 13 residues. With V trimmed by 7 bases and J by 9 bases, 8 bases remained unmatched. Germline CDR1 reads SQVTM; CDR2 reads ANQGSEA.

This chain connects TRBV6-6 to TRBJ2-5, with TRBD2 matching over 10 bases. The CDR3 consists of 16 residues. Germline CDR1 is MNHNY and CDR2 is SVGAGI (reference sequence). The junction had 7 bases not matched to a gene; V was cut back by 2 bases and J by 4 bases. The CDR3 bases are TGTGCCAGCAGTTACCATGGGGTAGCGGGGGGAGAGACCCAGTACTTC. It codes for CASSYHGVAGGETQYF.

The chain employs TRBV7-9 and TRBJ2-1, with TRBD2 matching over 12 bases. The CDR3 extends over 15 amino acids. J was trimmed by 7 bases and V by 5 bases; bases with no gene match: 6. Germline CDR1 is SEHNR and CDR2 is FQNEAQ (reference sequence). The chain's CDR3 is CASSPTSGSLNEQFF. CDR3 bases: TGTGCCAGCAGCCCGACTAGCGGGAGTTTGAATGAGCAGTTCTTC. Filled out from reference TRBV7-9 and TRBJ2-1, the complete variable domain reads DTGVSQNPRHKITKRGQNVTFRCDPISEHNRLYWYRQTLGQGPEFLTYFQNEAQLEKSRLLSDRFSAERPKGSFSTLEIQRTEQGDSAMYLCASSPTSGSLNEQFFGPGTRLTVL.

The chain has TRBV7-8 and TRBJ1-1; 7 nucleotides align to TRBD1. Trimming removed 5 bases from V and 5 bases from J; junction bases left unmatched: 8. There are 14 residues in the CDR3. Germline values: CDR1 SGHVS, CDR2 FQNEAQ. CDR3 coding DNA: TGTGCCAGCAGCGTAATACAGGGGAGGACTGAAGCTTTCTTT. It specifies CASSVIQGRTEAFF.

This rearrangement joins TRBV27 to TRBJ1-6; D ambiguous. Germline assignment: CDR1 MNHEY and CDR2 SMNVEV (reference sequence). The CDR3 loop spans 16 amino acids. Trimming shortened V by 3 bases and J by 4 bases, and 13 bases separated the two germline ends. The CDR3 nucleotides read TGTGCCAGCAGTTTGGGGAACGTGGGGTATAATTCACCCCTCCACTTT. Residues: CASSLGNVGYNSPLHF.